This T cell receptor beta chain was sequenced in a study of CD8+ T cells in alopecia areata. Study at large: Those treated were given oral tofacitinib at 5 to 10 mg twice daily.

V was shortened by 5 bases and J by 2 bases, with 10 bases between the two germline ends. CDR1 and CDR2 from the germline V gene are SGHTA and FQGTGA. The CDR3 is made up of 15 amino acids. Extraction and reverse transcription of RNA yielded cDNA as the sequencing template. Sequencing was performed with immunoSEQ multiplex PCR; in TCRdb, only in-frame clones are kept and a portion is missing. The data show 180,000 or so clones, with 58% seen just once and under 7% held by the top ten. This clone was picked up a small number of times. Treatment described: oral pan-JAK inhibitor, 5-10 mg twice daily. This clonotype was obtained from a human donor with alopecia areata. This material consisted of CD4+ T cells sorted from blood, taken at week 24, from a patient treated with tofacitinib. This sequence joins TRBV7-3 and TRBJ2-6; D is unresolved. CDR3 loop: CASSPRLAGANVLTF. The CDR3 bases are TGTGCCAGCAGCCCCCGCCTTGCTGGGGCCAACGTCCTGACTTTC.